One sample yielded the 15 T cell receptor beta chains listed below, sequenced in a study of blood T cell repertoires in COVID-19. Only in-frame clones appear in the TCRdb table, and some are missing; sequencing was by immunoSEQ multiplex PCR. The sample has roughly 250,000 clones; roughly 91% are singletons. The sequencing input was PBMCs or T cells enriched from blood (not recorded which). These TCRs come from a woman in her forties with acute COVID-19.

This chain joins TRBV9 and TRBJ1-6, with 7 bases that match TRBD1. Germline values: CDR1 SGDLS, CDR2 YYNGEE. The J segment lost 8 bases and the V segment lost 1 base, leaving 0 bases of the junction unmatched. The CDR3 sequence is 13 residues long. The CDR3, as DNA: TGTGCCAGCAGCGTAACAGGGGATTCACCCCTCCACTTT. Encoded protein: CASSVTGDSPLHF.

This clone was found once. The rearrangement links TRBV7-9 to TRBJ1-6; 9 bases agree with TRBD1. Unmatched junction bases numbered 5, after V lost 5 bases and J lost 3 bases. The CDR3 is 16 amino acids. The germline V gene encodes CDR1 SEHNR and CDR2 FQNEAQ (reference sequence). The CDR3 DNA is TGTGCCAGCAGCCCCCTGACAGGGGGCTATAATTCACCCCTCCACTTT. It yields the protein CASSPLTGGYNSPLHF.

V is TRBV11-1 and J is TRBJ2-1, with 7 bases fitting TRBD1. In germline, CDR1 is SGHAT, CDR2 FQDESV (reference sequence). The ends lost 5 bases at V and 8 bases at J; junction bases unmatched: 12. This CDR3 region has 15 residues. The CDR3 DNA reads TGTGCCAGCAGCAAGAACGGACAGGCGGGCGATGAGCAGTTCTTC. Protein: CASSKNGQAGDEQFF.

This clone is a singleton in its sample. CDR3 amino acids: CASSPRVGNEKLFF. The CDR3 DNA sequence: TGTGCCAGTAGTCCCAGGGTGGGGAATGAAAAACTGTTTTTT. The chain joins TRBV19 to TRBJ1-4, with D tentatively TRBD1 (5 bases). Germline V gene lookup returns CDR1 LNHDA and CDR2 SQIVND (reference sequence). Trimming took off 5 bases at V and 5 bases at J, with 12 bases between the two ends. The CDR3 extends over 14 amino acids.

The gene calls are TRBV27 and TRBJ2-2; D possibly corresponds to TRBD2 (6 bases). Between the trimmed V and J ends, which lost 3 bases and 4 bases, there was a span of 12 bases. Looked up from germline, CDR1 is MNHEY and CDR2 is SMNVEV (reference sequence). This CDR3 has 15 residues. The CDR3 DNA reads TGTGCCAGCAGTTTTGGAGGGAGAGGCACCGGGGAGCTGTTTTTT. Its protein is CASSFGGRGTGELFF.

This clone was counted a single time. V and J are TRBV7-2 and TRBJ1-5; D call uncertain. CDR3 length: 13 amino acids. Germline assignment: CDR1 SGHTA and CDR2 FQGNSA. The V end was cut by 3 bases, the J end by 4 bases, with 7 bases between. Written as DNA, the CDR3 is TGTGCCAGCAGCTTTTCCGCGAATCAGCCCCAGCATTTT. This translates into CASSFSANQPQHF.

The CDR3 bases are TGTGCCAGCAGCGAGCGGGGAGCATTTTCACCCCTCCACTTT. Translating gives CASSERGAFSPLHF. This chain uses TRBV9 with TRBJ1-6; D is uncertain. The CDR3 loop spans 14 amino acids. V was clipped by 3 bases and J by 9 bases, with 13 bases between them. Germline CDR1 reads SGDLS; CDR2 reads YYNGEE.

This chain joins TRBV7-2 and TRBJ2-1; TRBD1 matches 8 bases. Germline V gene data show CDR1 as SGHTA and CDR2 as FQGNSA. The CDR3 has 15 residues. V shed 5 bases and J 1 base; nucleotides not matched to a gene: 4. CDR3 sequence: CASSKDRGSYNEQFF. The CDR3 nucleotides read TGTGCCAGCAGCAAAGACAGGGGTTCCTACAATGAGCAGTTCTTC. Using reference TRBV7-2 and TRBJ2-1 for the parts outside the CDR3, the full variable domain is GAGVSQSPSNKVTEKGKDVELRCDPISGHTALYWYRQSLGQGLEFLIYFQGNSAPDKSGLPSDRFSAERTGGSVSTLTIQRTQQEDSAVYLCASSKDRGSYNEQFFGPGTRLTVL.

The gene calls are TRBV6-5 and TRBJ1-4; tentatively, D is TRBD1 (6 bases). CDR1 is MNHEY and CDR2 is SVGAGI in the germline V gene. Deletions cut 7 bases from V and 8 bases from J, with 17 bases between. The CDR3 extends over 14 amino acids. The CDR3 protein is CASIRTGIREKLFF. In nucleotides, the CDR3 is TGTGCCAGCATTCGAACAGGGATTAGAGAAAAACTGTTTTTT.

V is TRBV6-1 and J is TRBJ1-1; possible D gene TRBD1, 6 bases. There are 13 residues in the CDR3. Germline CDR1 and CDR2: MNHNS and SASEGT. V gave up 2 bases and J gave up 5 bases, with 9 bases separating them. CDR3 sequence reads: CASSERGSTEAFF. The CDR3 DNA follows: TGTGCCAGCAGTGAAAGGGGGTCAACTGAAGCTTTCTTT.

CDR3 DNA sequence: TGTGCCAGTAGAGCAGGGACAGGGAGGAGTACTAATGAAAAACTGTTTTTT. Translation gives CASRAGTGRSTNEKLFF. The chain couples TRBV19 to TRBJ1-4; 9 bases agree with TRBD1. The V gene's germline CDR1 is LNHDA and CDR2 SQIVND (reference sequence). V shed 6 bases, J shed 2 bases, and the junction held 10 bases outside the gene matches. This CDR3 spans 17 amino acids.

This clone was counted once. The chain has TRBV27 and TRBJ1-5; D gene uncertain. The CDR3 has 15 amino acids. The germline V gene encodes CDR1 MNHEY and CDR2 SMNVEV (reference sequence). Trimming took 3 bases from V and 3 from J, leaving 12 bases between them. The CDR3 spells CASSFSSEPNQPQHF. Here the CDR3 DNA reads TGTGCCAGCAGTTTTTCGTCAGAACCCAATCAGCCCCAGCATTTT.

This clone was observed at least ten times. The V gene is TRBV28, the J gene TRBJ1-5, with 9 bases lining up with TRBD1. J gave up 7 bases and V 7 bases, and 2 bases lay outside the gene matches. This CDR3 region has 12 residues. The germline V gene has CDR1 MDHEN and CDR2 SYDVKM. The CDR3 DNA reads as TGTGCCAGCACGGACAGGGGACAGCCCCAGCATTTT. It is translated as CASTDRGQPQHF.

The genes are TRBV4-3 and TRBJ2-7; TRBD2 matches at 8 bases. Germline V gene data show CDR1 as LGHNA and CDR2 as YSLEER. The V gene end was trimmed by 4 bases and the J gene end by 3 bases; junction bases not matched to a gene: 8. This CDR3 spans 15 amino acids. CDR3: CASSPGVAGNYEQYF. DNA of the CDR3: TGCGCCAGCAGCCCTGGAGTAGCGGGGAACTACGAGCAGTACTTC.

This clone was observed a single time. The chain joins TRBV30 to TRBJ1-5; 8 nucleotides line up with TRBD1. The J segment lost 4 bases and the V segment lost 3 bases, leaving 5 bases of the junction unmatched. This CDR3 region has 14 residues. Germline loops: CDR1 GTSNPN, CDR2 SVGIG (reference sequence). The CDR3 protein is CAWSGTGANQPQHF. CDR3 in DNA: TGTGCCTGGAGCGGGACAGGCGCAAATCAGCCCCAGCATTTT.